Below are 22 T cell receptor beta chains sequenced from a single sample in a study of OX40 agonist ivuxolimab in advanced cancers. Only in-frame clones appear in the TCRdb table, and some are missing; sequencing was by immunoSEQ multiplex PCR. The profile shows roughly 25,000 clones, 60% to 85% of them singletons. This sample comprised CD4+ or CD8+ T cells sorted from blood, obtained in a trial of the OX40 agonist ivuxolimab. Receptor source: an adult with an advanced solid tumor such as melanoma, head and neck, liver or kidney cancer.

V and J are TRBV6-6 and TRBJ1-5; TRBD1 matches at 9 bases. The CDR3 length is 16 residues. V shed 5 bases and J 3 bases; nucleotides not matched to a gene: 8. The V gene's germline CDR1 is MNHNY and CDR2 SVGAGI (reference sequence). CDR3 loop: CASSGGQGDHNQPQHF. CDR3 DNA: TGTGCCAGCAGTGGGGGACAGGGAGATCACAATCAGCCCCAGCATTTT.

V is TRBV18 and J is TRBJ1-1, with a tentative D call TRBD1 (5 bases). The CDR3 is made up of 13 amino acids. The V gene's germline CDR1 is KGHSH and CDR2 LQKENI. V was cut by 2 bases and J by 1 base, with 5 bases left in between. DNA for the CDR3: TGTGCCAGCTCACCAGGGGCGAACACTGAAGCTTTCTTT. This gives the protein CASSPGANTEAFF.

The count of this clone is one. The CDR3 DNA follows: TGTGCCAGCAGCTTATCTGTGGGAGGGCCGGGCATTCAGTACTTC. Translating gives CASSLSVGGPGIQYF. The chain joins TRBV7-2 to TRBJ2-4, with 7 positions matching TRBD2. There are 15 residues in the CDR3. With 2 bases clipped from V and 9 bases from J, the junction kept 10 bases outside the gene matches. From germline, CDR1 is SGHTA and CDR2 FQGNSA.

In its sample, this clone was seen a few times. V gene TRBV2 combines with J gene TRBJ1-5; D might be TRBD1 (5 bases). The CDR3 contains 15 residues. Trimming took 8 bases from V and 6 from J, leaving 20 bases between them. Germline loops: CDR1 SNHLY, CDR2 FYNNEI. Here the CDR3 reads CASSHPLGGTQPQHF. The CDR3 DNA is TGTGCCAGCTCTCACCCACTGGGGGGGACTCAGCCCCAGCATTTT.

The rearrangement joins TRBV7-2 to TRBJ1-1, with 7 bases lining up with TRBD1. From germline, CDR1 is SGHTA and CDR2 FQGNSA. Losses at the gene ends were 2 bases for V and 4 bases for J; bases not matched to a gene: 4. The CDR3 has 14 amino acids. CDR3 coding DNA: TGTGCCAGCAGCTTAAGGACAGGAGGCACTGAAGCTTTCTTT. It specifies CASSLRTGGTEAFF.

The CDR3 reads CASWDSENSPLHF. The CDR3 nucleotides read TGTGCCAGCTGGGACAGTGAGAATTCACCCCTCCACTTT. V is TRBV6-4 and J is TRBJ1-6, with TRBD1 matching 7 bases. The CDR3 spans 13 residues. Germline V gene data show CDR1 as MRHNA and CDR2 as SNTAGT. V lost 8 bases, J lost 7 bases, and 5 bases stayed unmatched.

V is TRBV5-1 and J is TRBJ2-5; D not certain. The germline V gene has CDR1 SGHRS and CDR2 YFSETQ. The CDR3 is 14 amino acids. The V and J ends lost 1 base and 5 bases respectively, with 12 bases between them. CDR3 region: CASSLSTARETQYF. CDR3 nucleotides: TGCGCCAGCAGCTTGAGCACGGCTCGGGAGACCCAGTACTTC.

The chain uses TRBV10-3 and TRBJ2-6; either TRBD1 or TRBD2 may fit D (5 bases each). CDR3 length: 15 residues. Germline lookup yields CDR1 ENHRY and CDR2 SYGVKD. V dropped 4 bases and J dropped 2 bases, with 9 bases sitting between them. CDR3 coding DNA: TGTGCCATCAGTGCCGGGGCGGCTGGGGCCAACGTCCTGACTTTC. This gives the protein CAISAGAAGANVLTF.

This rearrangement joins TRBV30 to TRBJ1-4; D not certain. Trimming pared 0 bases from V and 4 bases from J, leaving 9 bases between. Germline assignment: CDR1 GTSNPN and CDR2 SVGIG (reference sequence). This CDR3 comprises 14 residues. The CDR3 nucleotides read TGTGCCTGGAGTGTTCGGGATTTTAATGAAAAACTGTTTTTT. It codes for CAWSVRDFNEKLFF.

The J gene is TRBJ2-3, the V gene TRBV9; D is perhaps TRBD1 or TRBD2 (5 bases each). This CDR3 is 17 amino acids long. In germline, CDR1 is SGDLS, CDR2 YYNGEE. Between the trimmed V and J ends, which lost 1 base and 3 bases, there was a span of 18 bases. CDR3 protein: CASSVSAPPGRTDTQYF. The CDR3, as DNA: TGTGCCAGCAGCGTATCGGCCCCTCCGGGACGGACAGATACGCAGTATTTT. Full variable domain (missing parts from reference TRBV9 and TRBJ2-3): DSGVTQTPKHLITATGQRVTLRCSPRSGDLSVYWYQQSLDQGLQFLIQYYNGEERAKGNILERFSAQQFPDLHSELNLSSLELGDSALYFCASSVSAPPGRTDTQYFGPGTRLTVL.

This clone was recorded a few times. This chain connects TRBV18 to TRBJ1-1; D may be TRBD1 (6 bases). V was shortened by 4 bases and J by 0 bases, with 18 bases between the two germline ends. The CDR3 covers 17 residues. From germline, CDR1 is KGHSH and CDR2 LQKENI. CDR3: CASSRLPPRTVNTEAFF. The CDR3 DNA reads as TGTGCCAGCTCACGACTACCACCTCGGACAGTGAACACTGAAGCTTTCTTT.

This chain links TRBV29-1 with TRBJ1-5; D unclear. V lost 4 bases to trimming and J lost 5 bases, with 12 bases between them. The CDR3 consists of 13 residues. Per germline, CDR1 SQVTM and CDR2 ANQGSEA. The DNA of the CDR3 is TGCAGCGTTGGAACCAAGGGCGATCAGCCCCAGCATTTT. Its protein is CSVGTKGDQPQHF.

J is TRBJ1-2 and V is TRBV5-5; 8 bases are a match to TRBD1. The CDR3 extends over 14 amino acids. The V segment lost 0 bases and the J segment 8 bases; nucleotides outside the gene matches: 6. CDR1 and CDR2 (germline): SGHKS, YYEKEE (reference sequence). For the CDR3, the DNA is TGTGCCAGCAGCTTGGCCGACAGGGGTAGCGGCTACACCTTC. It codes for CASSLADRGSGYTF.

This clone was seen a few times. This chain joins TRBV7-2 and TRBJ2-5; D is uncertain. Germline CDR1 is SGHTA and CDR2 is FQGNSA. Deletions cut 5 bases from V and 3 bases from J, with 10 bases between. This CDR3 spans 13 amino acids. The CDR3 spells CASSPRYKETQYF. CDR3 sequence (DNA): TGTGCCAGCAGCCCTCGTTATAAAGAGACCCAGTACTTC.

The chain carries TRBV13 and TRBJ1-2, with D tentatively TRBD1 (5 bases). Germline CDR1 reads PRHDT; CDR2 reads FYEKMQ (reference sequence). The CDR3 has 15 residues. Trimming left V 4 bases short and J 8 bases short, with 20 bases between. CDR3 sequence: CASSSWIGADRGYTF. DNA of the CDR3: TGTGCCAGCAGCTCCTGGATAGGGGCCGATAGAGGCTACACCTTC. Together with reference TRBV13 and TRBJ1-2, the CDR3 gives the full variable domain: AAGVIQSPRHLIKEKRETATLKCYPIPRHDTVYWYQQGPGQDPQFLISFYEKMQSDKGSIPDRFSAQQFSDYHSELNMSSLELGDSALYFCASSSWIGADRGYTFGSGTRLTVV.

The chain employs TRBV9 and TRBJ2-3; 11 bases agree with TRBD2. The trim removed 1 base at V and 5 bases at J, leaving 3 bases unmatched. The CDR3 is 15 residues long. The germline CDR1 and CDR2 sequences are SGDLS and YYNGEE. CDR3: CASSVLAGGIDTQYF. The CDR3 coding sequence is TGTGCCAGCAGCGTACTAGCGGGGGGAATAGATACGCAGTATTTT.

This chain connects TRBV28 to TRBJ2-5; D perhaps matches TRBD1 (7 bases). The J call may be wrong; the DNA end is better matched by TRBJ2-7. CDR1 and CDR2 from the germline V gene are MDHEN and SYDVKM. This CDR3 comprises 13 residues. The DNA of the CDR3 is TGTGCCAGCGCCGCGGGACAGCCATACGAGCAGTACTTC. As protein: CASAAGQPYEQYF.

This clone was observed a few times. The rearrangement links TRBV14 to TRBJ2-3; TRBD1 aligns across 7 bases. After removal of 4 bases from V and 2 bases from J, the junction contained 9 bases not matched to a gene. The germline V gene encodes CDR1 SGHDN and CDR2 FVKESK. The length of the CDR3 is 16 residues. Here the CDR3 DNA reads TGTGCCAGCAGCCCGTGGAAGGGGGCGATCACAGATACGCAGTATTTT. Its protein product is CASSPWKGAITDTQYF. Based on the CDR3 plus reference TRBV14 and TRBJ2-3, the full variable domain is EAGVTQFPSHSVIEKGQTVTLRCDPISGHDNLYWYRRVMGKEIKFLLHFVKESKQDESGMPNNRFLAERTGGTYSTLKVQPAELEDSGVYFCASSPWKGAITDTQYFGPGTRLTVL.

This clone showed up just once. The gene calls are TRBV5-4 and TRBJ2-1, with TRBD2 matching 7 bases. There are 15 residues in the CDR3. Germline values: CDR1 SGHNT, CDR2 YYREEE (reference sequence). After removal of 3 bases from V and 0 bases from J, the junction contained 3 bases not matched to a gene. The CDR3 DNA reads TGTGCCAGCAGCTGGGGGAGGGACTCCTACAATGAGCAGTTCTTC. Translation gives CASSWGRDSYNEQFF.

The chain carries TRBV19 and TRBJ1-1; maybe TRBD1 (6 bases). Per the germline V gene, CDR1 is LNHDA and CDR2 is SQIVND (reference sequence). Trimming pared 9 bases from V and 1 base from J, leaving 18 bases between. This CDR3 is built from 15 residues. As DNA, the CDR3 is TGTGCCAGCTCGGACAGCCGAGGTAGGAACACTGAAGCTTTCTTT. This translates into CASSDSRGRNTEAFF.

In its sample, this clone ranks as medium-sized. The rearrangement uses TRBV30 and TRBJ1-6, with 7 bases lining up with TRBD1. Germline CDR1 reads GTSNPN; CDR2 reads SVGIG (reference sequence). There are 16 residues in the CDR3. V trimming: 0 bases; J trimming: 10 bases; junction bases outside the gene matches: 12. CDR3 sequence reads: CAWSVQGSGRSSPLHF. In DNA form, the CDR3 reads TGTGCCTGGAGTGTACAGGGGTCAGGTCGGTCGTCACCCCTCCACTTT.

By share of the sample, this clone is medium-sized. V usage is TRBV29-1 and J usage is TRBJ1-1; D is perhaps TRBD1 (6 bases). There are 12 residues in the CDR3. Germline CDR1 reads SQVTM; CDR2 reads ANQGSEA. V gave up 4 bases and J gave up 5 bases, with 11 bases separating them. CDR3 bases: TGCAGCGTTGGGTCAGGGGAGACTGAAGCTTTCTTT. It translates to CSVGSGETEAFF.